This T cell receptor (beta chain) was captured in a study of Tregs in tolerant kidney transplant recipients. Overall study findings and caveats: Findings come from small patient numbers and require larger validation. Expanding Tregs on activated donor B cells appeared to best identify donor-specific TCRbeta clones. Biological reproducibility was not directly addressed in this study.

CDR1 is SEHNR and CDR2 is FQNEAQ in the germline V gene (reference sequence). V was pared by 3 bases and J by 4 bases, with 15 bases between. The CDR3 is 16 amino acids. Sequencing was performed with immunoSEQ multiplex PCR; in TCRdb, only in-frame clones are kept and a portion is missing. The sample lists around 50,000 clones, around four fifths occurring once. CD4+CD25+CD127- Tregs, CD4+CD25- non-Tregs, CD4 and CD8 cells were sorted. Remarks on this clone: The antigen is undetermined.

J is TRBJ2-2 and V is TRBV7-9, with D uncertain. The TCR comes from a human donor in good health. Sequenced material: CD4+ T cells from blood. CDR3 sequence reads: CASSFGRGGRTGELFF. For the CDR3, the DNA is TGTGCCAGCAGCTTTGGTCGCGGTGGACGCACCGGGGAGCTGTTTTTT.